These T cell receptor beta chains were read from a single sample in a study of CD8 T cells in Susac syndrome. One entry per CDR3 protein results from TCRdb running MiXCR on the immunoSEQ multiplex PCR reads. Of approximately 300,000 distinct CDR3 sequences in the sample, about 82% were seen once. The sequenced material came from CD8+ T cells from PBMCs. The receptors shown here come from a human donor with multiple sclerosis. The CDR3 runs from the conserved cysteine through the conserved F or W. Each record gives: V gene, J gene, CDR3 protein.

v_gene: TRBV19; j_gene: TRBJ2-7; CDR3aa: CASSIDVIYEQYF
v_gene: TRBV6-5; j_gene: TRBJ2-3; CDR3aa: CASSSSEGPDTQYF
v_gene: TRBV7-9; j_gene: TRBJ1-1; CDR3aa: CASSSIWGQEVNTEAFF
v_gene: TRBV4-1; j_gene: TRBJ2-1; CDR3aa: CASSPTKNEQFF
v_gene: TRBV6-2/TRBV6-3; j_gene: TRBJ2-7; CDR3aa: CASSSQSTLPASYEQYF
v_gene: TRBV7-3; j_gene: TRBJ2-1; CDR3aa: CASSLTSLRTDSYNEQFF
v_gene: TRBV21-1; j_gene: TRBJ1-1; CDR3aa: CASSRVGGTEAFF
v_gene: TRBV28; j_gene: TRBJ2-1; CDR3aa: CATSLLGLAGGSYNEQFF
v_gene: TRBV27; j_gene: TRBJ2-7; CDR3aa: CASSSTSTGEQYF
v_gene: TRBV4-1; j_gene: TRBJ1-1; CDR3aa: CASSQDPLGGAIVLDTEAFF
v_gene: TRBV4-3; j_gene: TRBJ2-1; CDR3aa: CASSQSLQREGPNEQFF
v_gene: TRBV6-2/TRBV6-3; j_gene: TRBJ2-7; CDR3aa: CASSYSLREGDSYEQYF